This TCR beta chain was obtained from a study of identical twins. Overall study results and limits: Fewer insertions were carried by abundant cord blood beta clonotypes, but none was seen in memory repertoires. Out-of-frame sharing of TCR alpha in monozygotic twins was underestimated by models.

This clonotype was seen a few times. Antigen specificity is unknown. TCRdb re-called the 5' RACE reads with MiXCR, one entry per CDR3 protein. Of roughly 190,000 distinct CDR3 sequences listed, approximately 15% are singletons. The germline CDR1 and CDR2 sequences are PRHDT and FYEKMQ (reference sequence). V was clipped by 5 bases and J by 4 bases; unmatched bases: 15. The CDR3 extends over 17 amino acids. The sample was also linked to a second study, of T cells expressing NK-cell markers.

The chain links TRBV13 to TRBJ2-7; 9 nucleotides agree with TRBD2. The sequencing sample was made of CD8+ T cells sorted from blood. This clonotype was sampled from a woman between 18 and 30 years old in good health. This chain's CDR3 is CASSSRVEASGIYEQYF. As DNA, the CDR3 is TGTGCCAGCAGCAGTCGCGTCGAGGCTAGCGGGATATACGAGCAGTACTTC.